This entry features one T cell receptor beta chain sequence. TCRdb itself ran the RT-PCR reads through MiXCR, one entry per CDR3 protein. This table holds about 960,000 distinct CDR3 sequences, about a sixth found once. The sample belongs to a study of patients and donors after allogeneic stem cell transplantation. CDR3 length: 15 amino acids. The V gene's germline CDR1 is PRHDT and CDR2 FYEKMQ (reference sequence). Between the trimmed V and J ends, which lost 6 bases and 0 bases, there was a span of 9 bases. This rearrangement joins TRBV13 to TRBJ2-6, with D hard to call. Material: blood, either unsorted or a sorted T cell fraction (not recorded which). The TCR originated in a human donor who was either an allogeneic HSCT recipient or a stem cell or donor lymphocyte infusion donor (not recorded which). It is not recorded whose cells these are; they may come from a transplant donor. The CDR3 protein is CASRDLGSGANVLTF. As DNA, the CDR3 is TGTGCCAGCAGAGATTTGGGCTCTGGGGCCAACGTCCTGACTTTC. The variable domain in full, with the rest retrieved from reference TRBV13 and TRBJ2-6, is AAGVIQSPRHLIKEKRETATLKCYPIPRHDTVYWYQQGPGQDPQFLISFYEKMQSDKGSIPDRFSAQQFSDYHSELNMSSLELGDSALYFCASRDLGSGANVLTFGAGSRLTVL.